Below, 14 T cell receptor beta chains from the same sample are listed, as sequenced in a study of CD8 T cells in Susac syndrome. Random hexamers were used to reverse transcribe about 0.5 to 1 ug of RNA. TCRdb re-called the immunoSEQ multiplex PCR reads through MiXCR, storing one row per CDR3 protein. The sample carries approximately 190,000 distinct CDR3 sequences, 80% to 95% recorded once. Sequences were obtained from CD4+ T cells from PBMCs. These receptors originate from a human donor in good health.

The chain combines TRBV15 with TRBJ1-2; 8 bases match TRBD1. The junction had 8 bases not matched to a gene; V was cut back by 0 bases and J by 11 bases. This CDR3 region has 14 residues. Per germline, CDR1 LNHNV and CDR2 YYDKDF (reference sequence). CDR3 coding DNA: TGTGCCACCAGCAGAGAAACCGGGACAGGCGGATACACCTTC. Translated, it gives CATSRETGTGGYTF.

The chain uses TRBV5-4 and TRBJ2-7; 10 bases line up with TRBD2. V shed 6 bases, J shed 2 bases, and the junction held 2 bases outside the gene matches. The CDR3 totals 13 residues. The germline V gene has CDR1 SGHNT and CDR2 YYREEE (reference sequence). The CDR3 nucleotides read TGTGCCAGCAATCTAGCGGGGGCCTACGAGCAGTACTTC. Translating it yields CASNLAGAYEQYF.

The J gene is TRBJ1-1, the V gene TRBV12-3 or TRBV12-4, with TRBD1 as a possible D gene (6 bases). This CDR3 has 20 residues. Trimming took 0 bases from V and 0 from J, leaving 23 bases between them. As DNA, the CDR3 is TGTGCCAGCAGTTTAGCGCGGGCAGGGGCCTACTTTTCGGTGAACACTGAAGCTTTCTTT. It is translated as CASSLARAGAYFSVNTEAFF.

V usage is TRBV19 and J usage is TRBJ2-7; possibly TRBD1 for D (5 bases). Germline V gives CDR1 LNHDA, CDR2 SQIVND (reference sequence). The CDR3 runs 16 residues. V gave up 4 bases and J gave up 3 bases, with 19 bases separating them. CDR3 DNA sequence: TGTGCCAGTAGTACATCTGGGGCTGACTTAATCTACGAGCAGTACTTC. As protein: CASSTSGADLIYEQYF.

The chain combines TRBV14 with TRBJ1-1; no definite D call. Germline values: CDR1 SGHDN, CDR2 FVKESK. CDR3 size: 13 residues. V was pared by 0 bases and J by 6 bases, with 8 bases between. The chain's CDR3 is CASSQDLLAEAFF. The DNA for the CDR3 is TGTGCCAGCAGCCAAGATCTCCTCGCTGAAGCTTTCTTT.

The chain is built from TRBV10-3 and TRBJ1-5; 9 bases align to TRBD1. This CDR3 has 13 residues. Per germline, CDR1 ENHRY and CDR2 SYGVKD. The junction had 6 bases not matched to a gene; V was cut back by 5 bases and J by 10 bases. The CDR3 here is CAISQDRGSPQHF. CDR3 in DNA: TGTGCCATCAGTCAGGACAGGGGTTCCCCCCAGCATTTT.

The chain employs TRBV6-5 and TRBJ1-5; D is undetermined. Germline V gene data show CDR1 as MNHEY and CDR2 as SVGAGI. CDR3 length equals 13 residues. The ends were cut back, 6 bases at V and 4 bases at J, with 10 bases in the middle. CDR3 protein: CASSAGRNQPQHF. CDR3 nucleotides: TGTGCCAGCAGCGCCGGGCGGAATCAGCCCCAGCATTTT.

This chain connects TRBV9 to TRBJ1-1; possibly TRBD1 for D (5 bases). The CDR3 consists of 15 residues. Germline values: CDR1 SGDLS, CDR2 YYNGEE. V dropped 0 bases and J dropped 1 base, with 10 bases sitting between them. For the CDR3, the DNA is TGTGCCAGCAGCGTAGAGGGGACGAGGAACACTGAAGCTTTCTTT. This gives the protein CASSVEGTRNTEAFF.

The rearrangement joins TRBV9 to TRBJ2-3; D is possibly TRBD1 (6 bases). Looked up from germline, CDR1 is SGDLS and CDR2 is YYNGEE. Trimming shortened V by 3 bases and J by 1 base, and 12 bases separated the two germline ends. The CDR3 totals 15 residues. CDR3 in DNA: TGTGCCAGCAGCGGCAGGGGACCCCGCACAGATACGCAGTATTTT. It translates to CASSGRGPRTDTQYF. The complete variable domain, with remaining parts taken from reference TRBV9 and TRBJ2-3, reads DSGVTQTPKHLITATGQRVTLRCSPRSGDLSVYWYQQSLDQGLQFLIQYYNGEERAKGNILERFSAQQFPDLHSELNLSSLELGDSALYFCASSGRGPRTDTQYFGPGTRLTVL.

The J gene is TRBJ2-5, the V gene TRBV6-1; D remains ambiguous. The CDR3 has 15 amino acids. From germline, CDR1 is MNHNS and CDR2 SASEGT. V lost 2 bases to trimming and J lost 1 base, with 11 bases between them. The CDR3 sequence is CASSEQELFQETQYF. The CDR3 DNA sequence: TGTGCCAGCAGTGAACAGGAGCTCTTCCAAGAGACCCAGTACTTC.

The chain recombines TRBV7-2 with TRBJ1-1; 8 nucleotides agree with TRBD1. With V trimmed by 4 bases and J by 5 bases, 3 bases remained unmatched. Per germline, CDR1 SGHTA and CDR2 FQGNSA. CDR3 length equals 13 residues. The CDR3 spells CASSWDRRTEAFF. In nucleotides, the CDR3 is TGTGCCAGCAGCTGGGACAGGAGAACTGAAGCTTTCTTT.

The chain has TRBV2 and TRBJ1-1, with D tentatively TRBD1 (6 bases). The CDR3 is made up of 14 amino acids. V lost 5 bases to trimming and J lost 1 base, with 11 bases between them. CDR1 is SNHLY and CDR2 is FYNNEI in the germline V gene. CDR3 nucleotide sequence: TGTGCCAGCAGTTACAGGGCCCAGAACACTGAAGCTTTCTTT. Its translation: CASSYRAQNTEAFF.

In nucleotides, the CDR3 is TGTGCCAGCAGCCCGGTTGTGGCCGGGGAGCTGTTTTTT. It codes for CASSPVVAGELFF. The V gene is TRBV9, the J gene TRBJ2-2; D call uncertain. The germline CDR1 and CDR2 sequences are SGDLS and YYNGEE. Trimming cost V 4 bases and J 6 bases, with 10 bases left between them. This CDR3 has 13 amino acids.

J is TRBJ2-1 and V is TRBV12-3 or TRBV12-4; 15 nucleotides align to TRBD2. The CDR3 spans 15 residues. Trimming removed 7 bases from V and 8 bases from J; junction bases left unmatched: 6. The CDR3 spells CASTMGTSGGHEQFF. CDR3 bases: TGTGCCAGCACCATGGGGACTAGCGGGGGGCATGAGCAGTTCTTC.